Reported below is one TCR beta chain. Other nucleotide sequences from this sample produce the same CDR3. Per the original methods: Reference gene primers were amplified, and this amplification served to estimate nucleated cell counts. Here immunoSEQ multiplex PCR was the method, and the copy in TCRdb shows in-frame clones only, minus some. V, J and clone size were drawn from that table, and D and trimming were deduced from the DNA. The sample lists about 78,000 clones, 80% to 95% occurring once. This specimen comes from a study of blood T cell repertoires in COVID-19. Turning to the study itself: From the United States, Italy and Spain came samples of acute and convalescent COVID-19. PBMCs, B-cell-depleted T cells, or T cells were the source of the cDNA or gDNA that made up the material.

The source of this sequence is a woman older than 75 with acute or convalescent COVID-19. The sample consisted of peripheral blood.

The CDR3 nucleotides are TGCGCCAGCAGCTTGAAATCTAGCGGTTCATACAATGAGCAGTTCTTC. Amino acid sequence: CASSLKSSGSYNEQFF. This sequence joins TRBV5-1 and TRBJ2-1, with 7 nucleotides matching TRBD2. CDR3 size: 16 residues. The J segment lost 4 bases and the V segment lost 1 base, leaving 8 bases of the junction unmatched. Germline lookup yields CDR1 SGHRS and CDR2 YFSETQ.